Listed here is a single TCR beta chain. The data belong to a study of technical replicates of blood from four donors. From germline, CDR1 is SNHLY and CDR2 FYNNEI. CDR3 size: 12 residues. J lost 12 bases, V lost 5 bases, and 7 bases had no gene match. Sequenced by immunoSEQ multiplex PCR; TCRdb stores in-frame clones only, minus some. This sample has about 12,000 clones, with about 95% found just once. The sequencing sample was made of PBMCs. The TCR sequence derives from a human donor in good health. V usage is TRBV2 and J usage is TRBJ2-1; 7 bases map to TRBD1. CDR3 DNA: TGTGCCAGCAGTCGAAGGACAGGTGGGCAGTTCTTC. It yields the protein CASSRRTGGQFF.